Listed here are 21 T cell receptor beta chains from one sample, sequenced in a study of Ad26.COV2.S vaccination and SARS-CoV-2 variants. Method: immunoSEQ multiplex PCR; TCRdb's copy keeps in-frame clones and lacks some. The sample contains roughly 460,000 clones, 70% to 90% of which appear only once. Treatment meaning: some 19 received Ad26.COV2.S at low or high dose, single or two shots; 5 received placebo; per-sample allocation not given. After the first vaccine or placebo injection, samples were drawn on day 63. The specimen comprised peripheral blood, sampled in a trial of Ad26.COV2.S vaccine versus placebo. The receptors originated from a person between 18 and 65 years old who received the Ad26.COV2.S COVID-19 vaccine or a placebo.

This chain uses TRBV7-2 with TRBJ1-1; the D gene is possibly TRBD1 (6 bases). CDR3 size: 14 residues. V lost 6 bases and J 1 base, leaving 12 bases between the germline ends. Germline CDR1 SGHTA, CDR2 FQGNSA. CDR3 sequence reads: CASSLGHSNTEAFF. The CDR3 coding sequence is TGTGCCAGCAGTTTGGGACATTCGAACACTGAAGCTTTCTTT.

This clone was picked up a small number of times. CDR3 loop: CASSPFDRVINQPQHF. The CDR3 DNA follows: TGTGCCAGCAGCCCCTTTGACAGGGTAATCAATCAGCCCCAGCATTTT. The chain links TRBV7-8 to TRBJ1-5, with 7 bases identical to TRBD1. The CDR3 runs 16 residues. CDR1 is SGHVS, CDR2 FQNEAQ, per germline. J lost 3 bases, V lost 5 bases, and 10 bases had no gene match.

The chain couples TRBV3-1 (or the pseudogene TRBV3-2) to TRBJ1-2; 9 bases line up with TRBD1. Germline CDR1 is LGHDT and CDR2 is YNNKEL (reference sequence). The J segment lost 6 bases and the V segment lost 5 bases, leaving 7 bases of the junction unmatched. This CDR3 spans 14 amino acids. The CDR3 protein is CASSYTWTGDGYTF. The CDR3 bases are TGTGCCAGCAGCTACACCTGGACAGGGGATGGCTACACCTTC.

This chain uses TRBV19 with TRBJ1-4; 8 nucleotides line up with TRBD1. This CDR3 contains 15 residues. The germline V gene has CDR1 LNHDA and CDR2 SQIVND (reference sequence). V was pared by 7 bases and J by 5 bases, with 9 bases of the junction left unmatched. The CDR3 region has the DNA TGTGCCAGTACCAGACGACAGGGGCTAAATGAAAAACTGTTTTTT. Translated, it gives CASTRRQGLNEKLFF.

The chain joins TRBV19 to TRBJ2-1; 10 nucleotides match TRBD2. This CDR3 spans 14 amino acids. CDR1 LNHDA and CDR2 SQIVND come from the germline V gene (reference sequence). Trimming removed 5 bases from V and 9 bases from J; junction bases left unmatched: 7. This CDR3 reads CASSPGLAATEQFF. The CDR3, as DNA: TGTGCCAGTAGTCCCGGACTAGCGGCCACTGAGCAGTTCTTC.

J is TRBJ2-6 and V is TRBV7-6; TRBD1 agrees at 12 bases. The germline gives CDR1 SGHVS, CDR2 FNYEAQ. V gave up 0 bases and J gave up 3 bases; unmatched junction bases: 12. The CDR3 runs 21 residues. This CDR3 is CASSLAPQTGTGGHGANVLTF. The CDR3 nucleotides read TGTGCCAGCAGCTTAGCTCCCCAAACCGGGACAGGGGGCCATGGGGCCAACGTCCTGACTTTC. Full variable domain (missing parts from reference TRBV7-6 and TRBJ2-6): GAGVSQSPRYKVTKRGQDVALRCDPISGHVSLYWYRQALGQGPEFLTYFNYEAQQDKSGLPNDRFSAERPEGSISTLTIQRTEQRDSAMYRCASSLAPQTGTGGHGANVLTFGAGSRLTVL.

The CDR3 is CASSTWDGLYNEQFF. CDR3 nucleotides: TGTGCCAGCAGCACTTGGGACGGACTCTACAATGAGCAGTTCTTC. This chain uses TRBV13 with TRBJ2-1, with D possibly called TRBD1 or TRBD2 (5 bases each). The length of the CDR3 is 15 residues. The V end was cut by 5 bases, the J end by 3 bases, with 14 bases between. CDR1 is PRHDT and CDR2 is FYEKMQ in the germline V gene (reference sequence).

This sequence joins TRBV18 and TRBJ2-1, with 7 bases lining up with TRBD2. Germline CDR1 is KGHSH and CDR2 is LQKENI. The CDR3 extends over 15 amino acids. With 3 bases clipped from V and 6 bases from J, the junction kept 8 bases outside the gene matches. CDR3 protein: CASSPGLEKPNEQFF. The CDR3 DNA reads TGTGCCAGCTCACCCGGACTAGAGAAACCCAATGAGCAGTTCTTC.

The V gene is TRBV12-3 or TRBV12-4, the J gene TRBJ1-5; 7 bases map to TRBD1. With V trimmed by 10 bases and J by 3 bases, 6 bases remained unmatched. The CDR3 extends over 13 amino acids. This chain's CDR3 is CATGDRVNQPQHF. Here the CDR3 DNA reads TGTGCCACCGGGGACAGAGTCAATCAGCCCCAGCATTTT.

The CDR3 nucleotides read TGTGCCAGCAGCCGCGACCGGAGTAACACCGGGGAGCTGTTTTTT. Translated: CASSRDRSNTGELFF. The chain recombines TRBV7-2 with TRBJ2-2; D is unclear. Germline lookup yields CDR1 SGHTA and CDR2 FQGNSA. The ends were cut back, 5 bases at V and 2 bases at J, with 12 bases in the middle. The CDR3 contains 15 residues.

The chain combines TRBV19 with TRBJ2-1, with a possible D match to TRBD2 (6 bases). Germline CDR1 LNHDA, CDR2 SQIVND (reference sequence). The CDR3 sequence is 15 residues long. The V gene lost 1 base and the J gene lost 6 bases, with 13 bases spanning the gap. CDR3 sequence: CASSIVRDWGNEQFF. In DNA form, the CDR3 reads TGTGCCAGTAGTATAGTGCGGGATTGGGGCAATGAGCAGTTCTTC.

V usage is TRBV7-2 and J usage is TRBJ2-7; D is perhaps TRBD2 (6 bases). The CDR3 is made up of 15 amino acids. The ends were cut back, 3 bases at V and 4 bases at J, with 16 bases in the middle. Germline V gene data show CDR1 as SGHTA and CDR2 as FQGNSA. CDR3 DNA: TGTGCCAGCAGCTTTTTTGTCGGGGGAGGTTACGAGCAGTACTTC. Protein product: CASSFFVGGGYEQYF.

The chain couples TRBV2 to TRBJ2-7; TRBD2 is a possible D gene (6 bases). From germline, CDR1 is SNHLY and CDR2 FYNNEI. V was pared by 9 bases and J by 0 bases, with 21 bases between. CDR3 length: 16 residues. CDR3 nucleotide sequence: TGTGCCAGTTGGAGTGCCTCCGGCGGGGCCTCCTACGAGCAGTACTTC. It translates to CASWSASGGASYEQYF.

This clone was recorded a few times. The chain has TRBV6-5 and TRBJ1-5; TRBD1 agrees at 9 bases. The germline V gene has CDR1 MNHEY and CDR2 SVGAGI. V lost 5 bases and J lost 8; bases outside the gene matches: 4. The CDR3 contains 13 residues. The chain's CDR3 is CASSRDRVEPQHF. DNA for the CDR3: TGTGCCAGCAGTCGGGACAGGGTGGAGCCCCAGCATTTT.

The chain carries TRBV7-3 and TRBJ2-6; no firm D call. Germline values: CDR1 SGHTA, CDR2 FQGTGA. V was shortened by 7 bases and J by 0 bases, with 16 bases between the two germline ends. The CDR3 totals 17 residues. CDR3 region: CASTETFRPSGANVLTF. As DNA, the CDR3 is TGTGCCAGCACCGAGACGTTTAGGCCCTCTGGGGCCAACGTCCTGACTTTC. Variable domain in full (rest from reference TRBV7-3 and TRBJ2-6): GAGVSQTPSNKVTEKGKYVELRCDPISGHTALYWYRQSLGQGPEFLIYFQGTGAADDSGLPNDRFFAVRPEGSVSTLKIQRTERGDSAVYLCASTETFRPSGANVLTFGAGSRLTVL.

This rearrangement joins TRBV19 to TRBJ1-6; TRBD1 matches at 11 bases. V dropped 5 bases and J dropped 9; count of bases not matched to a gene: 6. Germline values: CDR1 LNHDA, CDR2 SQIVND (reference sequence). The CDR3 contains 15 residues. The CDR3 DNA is TGTGCCAGTAGTCTGCCCGGGACAGGGGGTTCACCCCTCCACTTT. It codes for CASSLPGTGGSPLHF.

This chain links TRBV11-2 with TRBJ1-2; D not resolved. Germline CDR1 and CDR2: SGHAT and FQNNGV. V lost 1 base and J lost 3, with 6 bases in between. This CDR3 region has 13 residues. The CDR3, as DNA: TGTGCCAGCAGCTTAGGGCAGGACTATGGCTACACCTTC. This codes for CASSLGQDYGYTF.

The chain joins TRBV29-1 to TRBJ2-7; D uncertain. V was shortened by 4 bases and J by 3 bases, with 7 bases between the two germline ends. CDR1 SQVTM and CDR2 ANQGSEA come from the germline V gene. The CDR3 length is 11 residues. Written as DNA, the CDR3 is TGCAGCGTTGGCGCGGACTACGAGCAGTACTTC. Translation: CSVGADYEQYF.

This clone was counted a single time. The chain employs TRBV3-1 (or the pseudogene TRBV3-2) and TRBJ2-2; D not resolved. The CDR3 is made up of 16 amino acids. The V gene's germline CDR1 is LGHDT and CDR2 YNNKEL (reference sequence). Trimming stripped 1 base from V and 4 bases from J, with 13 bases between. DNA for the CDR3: TGTGCCAGCAGCCAAGGTCATCCGGGCCTCACCGGGGAGCTGTTTTTT. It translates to CASSQGHPGLTGELFF.

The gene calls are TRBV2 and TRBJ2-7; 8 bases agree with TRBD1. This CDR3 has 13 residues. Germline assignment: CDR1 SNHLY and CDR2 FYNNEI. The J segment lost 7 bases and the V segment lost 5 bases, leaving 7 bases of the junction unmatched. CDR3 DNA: TGTGCCAGCAGTCGGACAGGGACGGGGGAGCAGTACTTC. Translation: CASSRTGTGEQYF. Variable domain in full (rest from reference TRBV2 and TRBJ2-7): EPEVTQTPSHQVTQMGQEVILRCVPISNHLYFYWYRQILGQKVEFLVSFYNNEISEKSEIFDDQFSVERPDGSNFTLKIRSTKLEDSAMYFCASSRTGTGEQYFGPGTRLTVT.

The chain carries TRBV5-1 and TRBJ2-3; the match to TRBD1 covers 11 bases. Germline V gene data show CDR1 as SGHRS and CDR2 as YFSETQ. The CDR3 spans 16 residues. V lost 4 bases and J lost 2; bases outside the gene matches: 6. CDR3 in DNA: TGCGCCAGCAGCGTGGCGGACAGGGGGCTCACAGATACGCAGTATTTT. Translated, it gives CASSVADRGLTDTQYF.